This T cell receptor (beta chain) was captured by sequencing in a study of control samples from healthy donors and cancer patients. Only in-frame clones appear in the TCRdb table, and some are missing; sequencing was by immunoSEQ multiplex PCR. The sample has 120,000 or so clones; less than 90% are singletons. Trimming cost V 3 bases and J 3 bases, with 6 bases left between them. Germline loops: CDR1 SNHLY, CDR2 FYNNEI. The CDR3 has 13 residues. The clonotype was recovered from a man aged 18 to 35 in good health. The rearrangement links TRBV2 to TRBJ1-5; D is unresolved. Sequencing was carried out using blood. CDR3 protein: CASSDGDNQPQHF. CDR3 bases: TGTGCCAGCAGTGATGGGGACAATCAGCCCCAGCATTTT. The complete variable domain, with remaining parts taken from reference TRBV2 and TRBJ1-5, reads EPEVTQTPSHQVTQMGQEVILRCVPISNHLYFYWYRQILGQKVEFLVSFYNNEISEKSEIFDDQFSVERPDGSNFTLKIRSTKLEDSAMYFCASSDGDNQPQHFGDGTRLSIL.